These 24 T cell receptor beta chains came from one sample sequenced in a study of OX40 agonist ivuxolimab in advanced cancers. Only in-frame clones appear in the TCRdb table, and some are missing; sequencing was by immunoSEQ multiplex PCR. The data contain tens of thousands of clones, 75% to 85% of them singletons. The specimen was CD4+ or CD8+ T cells sorted from blood, collected in a trial of the OX40 agonist ivuxolimab. Every receptor here comes from an adult with an advanced solid tumor such as melanoma, head and neck, liver or kidney cancer.

V and J are TRBV28 and TRBJ1-1, with D perhaps matching TRBD1 (6 bases). Germline lookup yields CDR1 MDHEN and CDR2 SYDVKM. CDR3 length equals 15 residues. With 6 bases removed from V and 0 bases from J, the gap between germline ends came to 14 bases. CDR3 sequence reads: CASRSIGGMNTEAFF. In nucleotides, the CDR3 is TGTGCCAGCAGGTCTATAGGGGGGATGAACACTGAAGCTTTCTTT.

V and J are TRBV4-1 and TRBJ2-7; D might be TRBD1 or TRBD2, each matching 6 bases. Germline V CDR1 and CDR2: MGHRA, YSYEKL. The CDR3 extends over 17 amino acids. V lost 4 bases, J lost 2 bases, and 21 bases lay in between. CDR3 DNA sequence: TGCGCCAGCAGCCTCGGAATTGGAGGGACAATTCCCTACGAGCAGTACTTC. Protein: CASSLGIGGTIPYEQYF.

This clone was seen only once. The CDR3 loop reads CASTGTLFTDTQYF. The CDR3 nucleotides are TGTGCCAGCACCGGGACACTGTTCACAGATACGCAGTATTTT. The chain is built from TRBV18 and TRBJ2-3; a possible D gene is TRBD1 (6 bases). From germline, CDR1 is KGHSH and CDR2 LQKENI. This CDR3 comprises 14 residues. The V end lost 8 bases, the J end lost 2 bases, and 14 bases lay between the germline ends.

This clone was found a few times. The gene calls are TRBV10-3 and TRBJ2-7; tentatively, D is TRBD1 (5 bases). CDR1 and CDR2 (germline): ENHRY, SYGVKD. V lost 5 bases and J lost 5, with 10 bases in between. The CDR3 covers 12 residues. The CDR3 bases are TGTGCCATCAGTTTTAGGGGCGACGAGCAGTACTTC. Its translation: CAISFRGDEQYF.

V is TRBV28 and J is TRBJ1-5; the match to TRBD1 covers 11 bases. CDR3 length equals 18 residues. Germline V gives CDR1 MDHEN, CDR2 SYDVKM. Unmatched junction bases numbered 13, after V lost 2 bases and J lost 7 bases. This CDR3 reads CASSLVESRTGGRQPQHF. Here the CDR3 DNA reads TGTGCCAGCAGTTTAGTTGAATCCCGGACAGGGGGCAGACAGCCCCAGCATTTT.

This clone has just a few counts. The V gene is TRBV5-1, the J gene TRBJ2-1, with 12 bases that match TRBD1. Per the germline V gene, CDR1 is SGHRS and CDR2 is YFSETQ. With V trimmed by 0 bases and J by 10 bases, 5 bases remained unmatched. The CDR3 length is 15 residues. CDR3 sequence: CASSLDGTGGREQFF. CDR3 DNA: TGCGCCAGCAGCTTGGATGGGACAGGGGGCCGGGAGCAGTTCTTC.

V usage is TRBV7-9 and J usage is TRBJ2-1; perhaps D is TRBD1 or TRBD2 (5 bases each). Germline V gene sequence: CDR1 SEHNR, CDR2 FQNEAQ (reference sequence). CDR3 size: 13 residues. The germline V and J ends were trimmed by 1 base and 15 bases, with 16 bases remaining between them. CDR3 sequence: CASSLGDALLGFF. The CDR3 bases are TGTGCCAGCAGCTTAGGGGACGCCCTATTAGGGTTCTTC. Using reference TRBV7-9 and TRBJ2-1 for the parts outside the CDR3, the full variable domain is DTGVSQNPRHKITKRGQNVTFRCDPISEHNRLYWYRQTLGQGPEFLTYFQNEAQLEKSRLLSDRFSAERPKGSFSTLEIQRTEQGDSAMYLCASSLGDALLGFFGPGTRLTVL.

In this sample, this clone turned up a few times. One end of the junction does not line up with germline, which may come from a read error. The rearrangement links TRBV19 to TRBJ1-5; TRBD1 is a possible D gene (6 bases). CDR1 and CDR2 (germline): LNHDA, SQIVND (reference sequence). The CDR3 runs to 16 residues. This CDR3 reads CASSSRSRGGTQPQHF. Here the CDR3 DNA reads TGTGCCAGCAGTAGCAGGTCCAGGGGAGGAACTCAGCCCCAGCATTTT.

The CDR3 region is CASSTSGQRYYGYTF. The CDR3 nucleotides are TGTGCCAGCTCGACCTCCGGACAACGTTACTATGGCTACACCTTC. The chain joins TRBV6-1 to TRBJ1-2; a possible D gene is TRBD1 (5 bases). The ends were cut back, 8 bases at V and 3 bases at J, with 19 bases in the middle. The germline CDR1 and CDR2 sequences are MNHNS and SASEGT. This CDR3 is 15 amino acids long.

This chain connects TRBV18 to TRBJ2-5; D is ambiguous. The CDR3 extends over 14 amino acids. The V end was cut by 6 bases, the J end by 2 bases, with 13 bases between. Germline lookup yields CDR1 KGHSH and CDR2 LQKENI. The CDR3 bases are TGTGCCAGCTCCCCCCAGTCCAGGCAAGAGACCCAGTACTTC. This codes for CASSPQSRQETQYF.

The CDR3 spells CATRPLFPQDTQYF. The CDR3 DNA reads as TGCGCCACGCGACCCCTTTTTCCGCAAGATACGCAGTATTTT. The genes are TRBV10-2 and TRBJ2-3; D remains ambiguous. V lost 10 bases and J 5 bases, leaving 19 bases between the germline ends. CDR1 is WSHSY, CDR2 SAAADI, per germline. The CDR3 extends over 14 amino acids.

The chain carries TRBV27 and TRBJ2-7; 9 bases line up with TRBD2. V lost 2 bases and J lost 0; bases outside the gene matches: 2. CDR1 MNHEY and CDR2 SMNVEV come from the germline V gene (reference sequence). The CDR3 is 15 amino acids. As DNA, the CDR3 is TGTGCCAGCAGTTTAAATAGCGGGAGCTCCTACGAGCAGTACTTC. This encodes CASSLNSGSSYEQYF.

This rearrangement joins TRBV5-5 to TRBJ2-3; D not resolved. V dropped 0 bases and J dropped 6 bases, with 11 bases sitting between them. Germline loops: CDR1 SGHKS, CDR2 YYEKEE (reference sequence). This CDR3 comprises 14 residues. For the CDR3, the DNA is TGTGCCAGCAGCTTGGGTGCAGGTTTGGATACGCAGTATTTT. It encodes CASSLGAGLDTQYF.

The V gene is TRBV10-1, the J gene TRBJ2-7; D is ambiguous. This CDR3 has 13 residues. Germline CDR1 is WNHNN and CDR2 is SYGVQD (reference sequence). Between the trimmed V and J ends, which lost 6 bases and 3 bases, there was a span of 12 bases. CDR3 sequence: CASSSRTSYEQYF. The CDR3 DNA follows: TGCGCCAGCAGCAGTCGAACAAGCTACGAGCAGTACTTC.

The J gene is TRBJ2-5, the V gene TRBV6-5, with 7 bases matching TRBD1. Germline CDR1 and CDR2: MNHEY and SVGAGI. The V gene end was trimmed by 2 bases and the J gene end by 4 bases; junction bases not matched to a gene: 4. The CDR3 has 14 residues. The CDR3 here is CASSYPGGGETQYF. As DNA, the CDR3 is TGTGCCAGCAGTTACCCAGGGGGTGGAGAGACCCAGTACTTC.

The chain joins TRBV27 to TRBJ2-2; 10 bases are shared with TRBD2. The germline gives CDR1 MNHEY, CDR2 SMNVEV (reference sequence). The length of the CDR3 is 15 residues. Trimming at V came to 7 bases and at J to 2 bases, leaving 4 bases not matched to a gene. CDR3 protein: CASKSGRANTGELFF. The CDR3 DNA reads as TGTGCCAGCAAAAGCGGGAGGGCCAACACCGGGGAGCTGTTTTTT.

The V call is TRBV28, the J call TRBJ1-4; D possibly corresponds to TRBD1 (6 bases). Trimming stripped 7 bases from V and 8 bases from J, with 17 bases between. Germline CDR1 MDHEN, CDR2 SYDVKM. This CDR3 is built from 14 residues. The CDR3 DNA follows: TGTGCCAGCACCCTAGGACAGTCCCGGGAAAAACTGTTTTTT. This gives the protein CASTLGQSREKLFF.

The chain joins TRBV15 to TRBJ2-3; D not resolved. V was pared by 5 bases and J by 1 base, with 7 bases between. The CDR3 is 13 residues long. Germline CDR1 and CDR2: LNHNV and YYDKDF (reference sequence). The DNA for the CDR3 is TGTGCCACCAGCCTCTCCGGCACAGATACGCAGTATTTT. Amino acid sequence: CATSLSGTDTQYF.

This clone was observed once. The chain combines TRBV5-1 with TRBJ1-1; D not resolved. With 5 bases removed from V and 7 bases from J, the gap between germline ends came to 15 bases. The CDR3 loop spans 13 amino acids. Germline loops: CDR1 SGHRS, CDR2 YFSETQ. CDR3 amino acids: CASRPGLEGEAFF. CDR3 in DNA: TGCGCCAGCAGACCCGGACTAGAGGGTGAAGCTTTCTTT. Combining the CDR3 with reference TRBV5-1 and TRBJ1-1 gives the whole variable domain KAGVTQTPRYLIKTRGQQVTLSCSPISGHRSVSWYQQTPGQGLQFLFEYFSETQRNKGNFPGRFSGRQFSNSRSEMNVSTLELGDSALYLCASRPGLEGEAFFGQGTRLTVV.

This chain links TRBV2 with TRBJ2-1, with 7 bases aligning to TRBD1. J lost 0 bases, V lost 6 bases, and 2 bases had no gene match. This CDR3 spans 14 amino acids. Germline V gene data show CDR1 as SNHLY and CDR2 as FYNNEI. This CDR3 is CASSGDSSYNEQFF. CDR3 bases: TGTGCCAGCAGCGGGGACAGCTCCTACAATGAGCAGTTCTTC. Looking up the rest from reference TRBV2 and TRBJ2-1 gives the full variable domain: EPEVTQTPSHQVTQMGQEVILRCVPISNHLYFYWYRQILGQKVEFLVSFYNNEISEKSEIFDDQFSVERPDGSNFTLKIRSTKLEDSAMYFCASSGDSSYNEQFFGPGTRLTVL.

The chain combines TRBV28 with TRBJ2-7; D possibly corresponds to TRBD1 (6 bases). The germline V and J ends were trimmed by 8 bases and 1 base, with 9 bases remaining between them. This CDR3 spans 12 amino acids. Per the germline V gene, CDR1 is MDHEN and CDR2 is SYDVKM. CDR3 sequence (DNA): TGTGCCAGCGGACAGAGATCCTACGAGCAGTACTTC. Protein: CASGQRSYEQYF.

The gene calls are TRBV11-2 and TRBJ1-2; TRBD1 aligns across 8 bases. The CDR3 runs 15 residues. Germline CDR1 reads SGHAT; CDR2 reads FQNNGV. The trim removed 2 bases at V and 6 bases at J, leaving 8 bases unmatched. CDR3 region: CASSLTRGLINGYTF. CDR3 DNA: TGTGCCAGCAGCTTAACCAGGGGGCTGATCAATGGCTACACCTTC.

The J gene is TRBJ2-5, the V gene TRBV2, with 9 bases that match TRBD1. The germline CDR1 and CDR2 sequences are SNHLY and FYNNEI. The CDR3 is 15 amino acids. V dropped 10 bases and J dropped 0; count of bases not matched to a gene: 9. The CDR3 DNA is TGTGCCACCACGCTGGGGACAGGGTACCAAGAGACCCAGTACTTC. Protein: CATTLGTGYQETQYF.

The chain is built from TRBV10-1 and TRBJ2-4; D is ambiguous. Trimming stripped 3 bases from V and 0 bases from J, with 9 bases between. Germline CDR1 and CDR2: WNHNN and SYGVQD (reference sequence). The length of the CDR3 is 15 residues. The CDR3, as DNA: TGCGCCAGCAGTGAAGGAACCGTAGCCAAAAACATTCAGTACTTC. Its protein product is CASSEGTVAKNIQYF.